The 28 T cell receptor beta chains below all came from one sample that was sequenced in a study of blood T cells in healthy people across ages. The authors ran a second PCR of about 7 to 12 cycles using a sample-barcoded 5' primer and a J-beta primer mix. TCRdb itself ran the 5' RACE reads through MiXCR, one entry per CDR3 protein. Found here are 1.5 million to 2 million distinct CDR3 sequences, around 48% of them singletons; the top ten hold more than 2%. The sample consisted of blood. Receptors were obtained from a woman aged 40-49 years in good health.

In this sample, this clonotype turned up many times. J is TRBJ2-3 and V is TRBV3-1; 12 bases are a match to TRBD2. Trimming cost V 0 bases and J 4 bases; bases outside gene matches: 5. The CDR3 has 17 amino acids. In germline, CDR1 is LGHDT, CDR2 YNNKEL (reference sequence). The CDR3 loop reads CASSQDRLAGVADTQYF. The CDR3 region has the DNA TGTGCCAGCAGCCAAGATCGACTAGCGGGGGTAGCAGATACGCAGTATTTT.

This chain connects TRBV27 to TRBJ2-5, with 8 bases that match TRBD1. The last part of the DNA fits TRBJ2-7 better; the J call may be wrong. This CDR3 contains 15 residues. Germline V lookup: CDR1 MNHEY, CDR2 SMNVEV (reference sequence). The CDR3 sequence: CASSPRPGQVVEQYF. The CDR3 nucleotides are TGTGCCAGCAGCCCGAGACCGGGACAGGTGGTCGAGCAGTACTTC.

This clonotype has just a few counts. The chain uses TRBV5-6 and TRBJ2-7; no clear D gene. With 5 bases removed from V and 0 bases from J, the gap between germline ends came to 12 bases. The CDR3 is 14 amino acids. Germline-derived CDR1 and CDR2 are SGHDT and YYEEEE. The CDR3 loop is CASRSGLSSYEQYF. DNA for the CDR3: TGTGCCAGCAGGAGTGGCCTTAGCTCCTACGAGCAGTACTTC.

The chain carries TRBV6-6 and TRBJ1-1; the match to TRBD1 covers 9 bases. This CDR3 comprises 14 residues. V trimming: 6 bases; J trimming: 7 bases; junction bases outside the gene matches: 9. CDR1 MNHNY and CDR2 SVGAGI come from the germline V gene (reference sequence). The CDR3 nucleotides read TGTGCCAGCAGCCTACAGGGGGCGGACCTTGAAGCTTTCTTT. It encodes CASSLQGADLEAFF.

This sequence joins TRBV12-3 or TRBV12-4 and TRBJ1-1; perhaps TRBD1 as D (6 bases). Trimming took 6 bases from V and 1 from J, leaving 12 bases between them. This CDR3 has 14 residues. CDR3 nucleotide sequence: TGTGCCAGCAGACCCATGACAGGGAACACTGAAGCTTTCTTT. It codes for CASRPMTGNTEAFF.

The chain is built from TRBV5-5 and TRBJ2-1, with a weak D call TRBD2 (6 bases). Matching the DNA end better, TRBJ2-7 makes the J call doubtful. The CDR3 totals 14 residues. The germline CDR1 and CDR2 sequences are SGHKS and YYEKEE (reference sequence). The CDR3: CASSSGTLYNEQYF. The CDR3 DNA is TGTGCCAGCAGCTCCGGGACTCTCTACAATGAGCAGTACTTC.

The table lists this clonotype with a few counts. The chain combines TRBV19 with TRBJ2-5; 8 bases agree with TRBD1. Germline values: CDR1 LNHDA, CDR2 SQIVND (reference sequence). CDR3 length: 15 residues. The V segment lost 5 bases and the J segment 2 bases; nucleotides outside the gene matches: 7. The CDR3 bases are TGTGCCAGTAGTGCTCGACAGGGGCCACAAGAGACCCAGTACTTC. It encodes CASSARQGPQETQYF. Full variable domain (outside the CDR3, taken from reference TRBV19 and TRBJ2-5): DGGITQSPKYLFRKEGQNVTLSCEQNLNHDAMYWYRQDPGQGLRLIYYSQIVNDFQKGDIAEGYSVSREKKESFPLTVTSAQKNPTAFYLCASSARQGPQETQYFGPGTRLLVL.

The table lists this clonotype with a few counts. This chain links TRBV21-1 with TRBJ2-5; the table gives TRBD1 as D, unverified against the DNA. TRBV21-1 is recorded as a pseudogene. The CDR3 extends over 14 amino acids. CDR3 region: CASSKERDGETQYF. The DNA for the CDR3 is TGTGCCAGCAGCAAGGAAAGGGACGGCGAGACCCAGTACTTC.

The genes are TRBV7-2 and TRBJ2-4, with D perhaps matching TRBD1 or TRBD2 (5 bases each). The CDR3 covers 17 residues. The germline V and J ends were trimmed by 3 bases and 0 bases, with 15 bases remaining between them. CDR1 and CDR2 from the germline V gene are SGHTA and FQGNSA. CDR3 nucleotide sequence: TGTGCCAGCAGCTTTGCCGGGACGAATCTAGCCAAAAACATTCAGTACTTC. This sequence encodes CASSFAGTNLAKNIQYF.

This sequence joins TRBV20-1 and TRBJ1-2; D is unclear. The germline V gene has CDR1 DFQATT and CDR2 SNEGSKA (reference sequence). The CDR3 has 12 residues. Trimming stripped 7 bases from V and 8 bases from J, with 17 bases between. CDR3 bases: TGCAGTGTCTCATCCAGCATGAGGGGCTACACCTTC. Its protein product is CSVSSSMRGYTF.

This chain connects TRBV9 to TRBJ2-6, with D perhaps assigned TRBD1 or TRBD2 (5 bases each). Germline V lookup: CDR1 SGDLS, CDR2 YYNGEE. This CDR3 has 16 residues. Trimming took 3 bases from V and 0 from J, leaving 10 bases between them. The CDR3 loop reads CASSAEGSSGANVLTF. Written as DNA, the CDR3 is TGTGCCAGCAGCGCAGAGGGGAGCTCTGGGGCCAACGTCCTGACTTTC. Looking up the rest from reference TRBV9 and TRBJ2-6 gives the full variable domain: DSGVTQTPKHLITATGQRVTLRCSPRSGDLSVYWYQQSLDQGLQFLIQYYNGEERAKGNILERFSAQQFPDLHSELNLSSLELGDSALYFCASSAEGSSGANVLTFGAGSRLTVL.

Notes on this clonotype: A junction boundary mismatches the germline segment, possibly from a read error. The chain couples TRBV2 to TRBJ2-5, with D unresolved. With the DNA end fitting TRBJ2-4 better, the J assignment may be wrong. The CDR3 has 15 amino acids. Germline V gene sequence: CDR1 SNHLY, CDR2 FYNNEI. CDR3 DNA sequence: TGTGCCAGCAGTTTCGGGCAGATAGCCAAGAACATTCAGTACTTC. It specifies CASSFGQIAKNIQYF.

Only a few counts were recorded for this clonotype. The genes are TRBV4-3 and TRBJ2-7; D not certain. The CDR3 is 14 residues long. Trimming shortened V by 0 bases and J by 2 bases, and 8 bases separated the two germline ends. The germline V gene encodes CDR1 LGHNA and CDR2 YSLEER. CDR3 protein: CASSQDRDAYEQYF. Written as DNA, the CDR3 is TGCGCCAGCAGCCAAGATAGAGACGCCTACGAGCAGTACTTC.

This clonotype was observed a few times. The DNA for the CDR3 is TGCAGTGCTAGAGGGGCGGGTCCTAGCGGGGGCAATGAGCAGTTCTTC. Encoded protein: CSARGAGPSGGNEQFF. V usage is TRBV20-1 and J usage is TRBJ2-1; 10 bases fit TRBD2. J lost 6 bases, V lost 1 base, and 9 bases had no gene match. The V gene's germline CDR1 is DFQATT and CDR2 SNEGSKA (reference sequence). The CDR3 has 16 residues.

As to this clonotype: This may be a read error: a much more frequent sequence differs by one nucleotide. The chain employs TRBV14 and TRBJ1-2, with a possible D match to TRBD1 (6 bases). V was cut by 0 bases and J by 4 bases, with 12 bases left in between. CDR1 is SGHDN, CDR2 FVKESK, per germline. The CDR3 consists of 15 residues. CDR3 sequence: CASSQDTQGIYGYTF. The CDR3 DNA is TGTGCCAGCAGCCAAGATACCCAGGGGATCTATGGCTACACCTTC. Combining the CDR3 with reference TRBV14 and TRBJ1-2 gives the whole variable domain EAGVTQFPSHSVIEKGQTVTLRCDPISGHDNLYWYRRVMGKEIKFLLHFVKESKQDESGMPNNRFLAERTGGTYSTLKVQPAELEDSGVYFCASSQDTQGIYGYTFGSGTRLTVV.

The chain uses TRBV7-2 and TRBJ2-4; D perhaps matches TRBD1 (6 bases). Trimming left V 1 base short and J 0 bases short, with 16 bases between. Germline loops: CDR1 SGHTA, CDR2 FQGNSA. This CDR3 comprises 18 residues. DNA for the CDR3: TGTGCCAGCAGCTTAGGGACCCCGGGGACACTAGCCAAAAACATTCAGTACTTC. Translated, it gives CASSLGTPGTLAKNIQYF.

The chain is built from TRBV4-3 and TRBJ2-1, with 14 bases that match TRBD2. With 0 bases clipped from V and 9 bases from J, the junction kept 4 bases outside the gene matches. Germline V gene data show CDR1 as LGHNA and CDR2 as YSLEER. There are 16 residues in the CDR3. CDR3 sequence: CASSQETSGGAFEQFF. CDR3 in DNA: TGCGCCAGCAGCCAAGAGACTAGCGGGGGGGCCTTTGAGCAGTTCTTC.

The gene calls are TRBV6-5 and TRBJ1-6; D ambiguous. The CDR3 is 18 residues long. The V end lost 0 bases, the J end lost 0 bases, and 12 bases lay between the germline ends. Germline assignment: CDR1 MNHEY and CDR2 SVGAGI. This chain's CDR3 is CASSYSGRSTSYNSPLHF. CDR3 bases: TGTGCCAGCAGTTACTCTGGTCGGAGTACCTCCTATAATTCACCCCTCCACTTT.

The V gene is TRBV5-1, the J gene TRBJ2-1, with D perhaps TRBD1 or TRBD2 (7 bases each). The J call may be mistaken, given a closer DNA end match to TRBJ2-7. The CDR3 is 17 amino acids. Germline CDR1 and CDR2: SGHRS and YFSETQ. CDR3: CASSILQGRGRYNEQYF. The CDR3 DNA sequence: TGCGCCAGCAGCATACTCCAAGGGAGGGGGCGATACAATGAGCAGTACTTC.

For the CDR3, the DNA is TGTGCCAGCAGCACCCGGACAGCCACAGATACGCAGTATTTT. Its protein product is CASSTRTATDTQYF. The V call is TRBV7-2, the J call TRBJ2-3; maybe TRBD1 (6 bases). V dropped 5 bases and J dropped 2 bases, with 11 bases sitting between them. The CDR3 is made up of 14 amino acids. CDR1 is SGHTA and CDR2 is FQGNSA in the germline V gene. The whole variable domain, filled in from reference TRBV7-2 and TRBJ2-3, reads GAGVSQSPSNKVTEKGKDVELRCDPISGHTALYWYRQSLGQGLEFLIYFQGNSAPDKSGLPSDRFSAERTGGSVSTLTIQRTQQEDSAVYLCASSTRTATDTQYFGPGTRLTVL.

The V and J genes are TRBV5-1 and TRBJ2-7, with TRBD1 matching over 9 bases. CDR1 SGHRS and CDR2 YFSETQ come from the germline V gene. Trimming took 4 bases from V and 2 from J; bases not matched to a gene: 10. The CDR3 totals 16 residues. DNA for the CDR3: TGCGCCAGCAGCCTGCGCTCCGGGACAGGGACCTACGAGCAGTACTTC. Protein sequence: CASSLRSGTGTYEQYF.

The chain combines TRBV10-3 with TRBJ2-5, with D tentatively TRBD2 (6 bases). CDR3 length: 14 residues. V was cut by 6 bases and J by 5 bases, with 16 bases left in between. Germline CDR1 reads ENHRY; CDR2 reads SYGVKD. The CDR3: CAISTGGNGETQYF. The CDR3, as DNA: TGTGCCATCAGCACCGGGGGTAATGGGGAGACCCAGTACTTC.

Note on this clonotype: Its ends do not fully match the called genes, so a read error is possible. In nucleotides, the CDR3 is TGCGCCAGTAGTGAGGTCGGGGTTGGTACCCAGTACTTC. It codes for CASSEVGVGTQYF. The chain employs TRBV10-1 and TRBJ2-5, with D possibly matching TRBD2 (5 bases). Per the germline V gene, CDR1 is WNHNN and CDR2 is SYGVQD (reference sequence). The CDR3 is 13 residues long.

The V and J genes are TRBV20-1 and TRBJ1-4, with TRBD1 matching over 9 bases. After removal of 5 bases from V and 8 bases from J, the junction contained 6 bases not matched to a gene. The germline V gene has CDR1 DFQATT and CDR2 SNEGSKA (reference sequence). This CDR3 comprises 13 residues. CDR3: CSAPWDRAEKLFF. The CDR3 DNA sequence: TGCAGTGCTCCTTGGGACAGGGCAGAAAAACTGTTTTTT.

The V gene is TRBV28, the J gene TRBJ2-4; a weak D match, TRBD1 (6 bases). The J call may be mistaken, given a closer DNA end match to TRBJ2-7. The CDR3 covers 17 residues. Looked up from germline, CDR1 is MDHEN and CDR2 is SYDVKM. CDR3: CASSFPCDAGGPYEQYF. The CDR3 coding sequence is TGTGCCAGCAGTTTCCCATGCGATGCTGGGGGCCCCTACGAGCAGTACTTC.

This clonotype was picked up a small number of times. The chain combines TRBV4-3 with TRBJ2-7, with 7 nucleotides matching TRBD1. Germline CDR1 reads LGHNA; CDR2 reads YSLEER. The CDR3 contains 15 residues. Germline trimming cut 0 bases from V and 3 bases from J; bases unmatched to any gene: 5. The CDR3 sequence is CASSQDRDSLYEQYF. The CDR3 region has the DNA TGCGCCAGCAGCCAAGATCGGGACAGCCTCTACGAGCAGTACTTC.

A few counts support this clonotype. V gene TRBV6-6 combines with J gene TRBJ1-5; D gene uncertain. CDR3 length: 14 amino acids. Deletions cut 2 bases from V and 3 bases from J, with 8 bases between. Looked up from germline, CDR1 is MNHNY and CDR2 is SVGAGI (reference sequence). CDR3 region: CASSYRGVNQPQHF. DNA for the CDR3: TGTGCCAGCAGTTACCGAGGAGTCAATCAGCCCCAGCATTTT.

This sequence joins TRBV6-2 or TRBV6-3 and TRBJ2-7, with 10 positions matching TRBD1. With V trimmed by 7 bases and J by 2 bases, 5 bases remained unmatched. This CDR3 has 14 residues. From germline, CDR1 is MNHEY and CDR2 SVGEGT. The CDR3 nucleotides read TGTGCCAGCAAGGGACAGGGGAGGACCTACGAGCAGTACTTC. This sequence encodes CASKGQGRTYEQYF.